This T cell receptor (beta chain) was captured in a study of beta chain features in type 1 diabetes. General study results and limits: The influence of HLA type on TCRB rearrangement stayed undetermined. Shorter TCRB CDR3s, moderately but significantly so, marked every one of the four CD4+ subsets in Type 1 diabetes patients.

Sequencing targeted expressed TCRB transcripts, as all isolated RNA had been reverse transcribed. Libraries were prepared by immunoSEQ multiplex PCR; TCRdb keeps only in-frame clonotypes and omits some of them. The sample carries more than 55,000 clones, 50% to 55% recorded once. CDR1 MNHNS and CDR2 SASEGT come from the germline V gene. Deletions cut 5 bases from V and 0 bases from J, with 5 bases between. This CDR3 has 14 amino acids. About this clone: Its antigen is unidentified.

The receptor's source is a woman between 40 and 55 years old with type 1 diabetes. Sequencing was done on a sample of Tregs from blood. This chain connects TRBV6-1 to TRBJ2-6; a weak D match, TRBD1 (5 bases). The CDR3 loop reads CASSQGSGANVLTF. Written as DNA, the CDR3 is TGTGCCAGCAGTCAGGGCTCTGGGGCCAACGTCCTGACTTTC.